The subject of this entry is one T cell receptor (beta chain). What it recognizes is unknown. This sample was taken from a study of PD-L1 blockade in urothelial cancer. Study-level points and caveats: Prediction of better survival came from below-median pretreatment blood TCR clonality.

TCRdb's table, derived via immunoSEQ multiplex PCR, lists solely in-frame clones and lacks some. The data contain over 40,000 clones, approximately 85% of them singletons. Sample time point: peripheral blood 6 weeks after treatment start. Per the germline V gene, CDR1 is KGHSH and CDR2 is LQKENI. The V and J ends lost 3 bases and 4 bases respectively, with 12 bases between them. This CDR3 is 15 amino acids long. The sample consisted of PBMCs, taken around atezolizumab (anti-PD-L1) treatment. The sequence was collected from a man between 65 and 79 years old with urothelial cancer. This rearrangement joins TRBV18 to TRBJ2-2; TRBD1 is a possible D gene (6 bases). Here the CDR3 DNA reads TGTGCCAGCTCACCTATAGAGACAGGCACCGGGGAGCTGTTTTTT. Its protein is CASSPIETGTGELFF.